The sequence of this T cell receptor beta chain was determined in a study of blood T cells in healthy people across ages. V trimming: 3 bases; J trimming: 0 bases; junction bases outside the gene matches: 6. The CDR3 sequence is 16 residues long. Per germline, CDR1 SGHRS and CDR2 YFSETQ. Each sample had at least 7 million PBMCs isolated. Primed by a sample-barcoded 5' primer and a J-beta primer mix, a second PCR proceeded for roughly 6 to 12 cycles. All samples yielded 2.5 million or more CDR3-containing paired-end reads. Using its own MiXCR run on the 5' RACE reads, TCRdb lists one record per CDR3 protein. This table has about 1.8 million distinct CDR3 sequences, approximately 50% appearing once. Remarks on this clonotype: Its target is unknown.

Study observations and caveats: Higher diversity and more naive CD4+ cells were features of long-lived donors, compared to aged donors. It was not known whether donors were CMV positive (a possible confounder of expanded clonotype changes).

This chain uses TRBV5-1 with TRBJ2-3, with 8 bases that match TRBD2. Sequenced sample: blood. The origin of this receptor is a woman between 35 and 50 years old in good health. The DNA of the CDR3 is TGCGCCAGCAGCTGGAGTAGCGGGGTTAGCACAGATACGCAGTATTTT. This gives the protein CASSWSSGVSTDTQYF.